This record covers a single TCR beta chain. Its specificity is not known. CDR3 size: 15 residues. Germline V CDR1 and CDR2: MNHEY, SMNVEV (reference sequence). V dropped 1 base and J dropped 3 bases, with 12 bases sitting between them. Clones were read by immunoSEQ multiplex PCR, and TCRdb kept only the in-frame ones, dropping some. The sample lists around 31,000 clones; under 95% were seen once. These data originate in a study of OX40 agonist ivuxolimab in advanced cancers. Across the study: Three patients got partial responses; one had hepatocellular carcinoma and two had cutaneous melanoma. Broader study findings: Among expanded peripheral T cells, antigen specificity went undetermined. Among patients with partial responses at 0.1-3.0 mg/kg, clonal expansion was among the lowest.

The sampling schedule covered blood at baseline, cycle 4 day 1, and cycle 7 day 1. Sequenced material: CD4+ or CD8+ T cells sorted from blood, taken in a trial of the OX40 agonist ivuxolimab. The chain employs TRBV27 and TRBJ1-2, with D possibly TRBD1 on 6 matching bases. This receptor was obtained from an adult with an advanced solid tumor such as melanoma, head and neck, liver or kidney cancer. The CDR3 sequence: CASSLYGGVDYGYTF. As DNA, the CDR3 is TGTGCCAGCAGTTTATACGGGGGCGTCGACTATGGCTACACCTTC.